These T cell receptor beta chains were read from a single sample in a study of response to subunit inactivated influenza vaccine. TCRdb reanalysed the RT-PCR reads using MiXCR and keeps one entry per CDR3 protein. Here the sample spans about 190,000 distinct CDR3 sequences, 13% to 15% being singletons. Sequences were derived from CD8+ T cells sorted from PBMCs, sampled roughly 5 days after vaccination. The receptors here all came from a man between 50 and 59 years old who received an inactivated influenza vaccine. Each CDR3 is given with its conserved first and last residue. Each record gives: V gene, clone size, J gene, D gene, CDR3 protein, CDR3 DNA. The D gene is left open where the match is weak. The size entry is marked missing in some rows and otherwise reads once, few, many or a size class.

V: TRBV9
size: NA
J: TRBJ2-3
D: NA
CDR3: CASRPTSEGAHTQYF
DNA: TGTGCCAGCAGACCTACTAGCGAGGGGGCACATACGCAGTATTTT

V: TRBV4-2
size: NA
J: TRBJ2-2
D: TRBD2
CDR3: CASSPWTSGRNIGELFF
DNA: TGTGCCAGCAGCCCCTGGACTAGCGGGAGGAATATCGGGGAGCTGTTTTTT

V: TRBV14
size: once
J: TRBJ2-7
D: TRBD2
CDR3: CASSQFILSGSTYEQYF
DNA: TGTGCCAGCAGCCAATTCATTCTTAGCGGGAGCACCTACGAGCAGTACTTC

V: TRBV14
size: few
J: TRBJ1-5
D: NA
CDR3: CASSQDSDRTYSNQPQHF
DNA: TGTGCCAGCAGCCAAGATAGCGACAGAACATATAGCAATCAGCCCCAGCATTTT

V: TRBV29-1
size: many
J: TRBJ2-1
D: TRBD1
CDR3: CSVEGQGAYNEQFF
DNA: TGCAGCGTTGAGGGACAGGGGGCCTACAATGAGCAGTTCTTC

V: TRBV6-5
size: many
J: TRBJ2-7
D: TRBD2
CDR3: CAVSPTSGSLHAYEQYF
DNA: TGTGCCGTAAGTCCGACTAGCGGGAGCCTCCATGCCTACGAGCAGTACTTC

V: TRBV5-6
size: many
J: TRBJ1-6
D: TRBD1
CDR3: CASSEGQGLNSPLHF
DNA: TGTGCCAGCAGCGAGGGACAGGGCCTTAATTCACCCCTCCACTTT

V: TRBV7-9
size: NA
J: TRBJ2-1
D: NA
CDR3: CASSPRSGVYVNEQFF
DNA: TGTGCCAGCAGCCCTCGAAGTGGGGTTTATGTGAATGAGCAGTTCTTC

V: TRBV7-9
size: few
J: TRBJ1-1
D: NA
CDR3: CASSLQWGGEAFF
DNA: TGTGCCAGCAGCCTACAATGGGGGGGAGAAGCTTTCTTT

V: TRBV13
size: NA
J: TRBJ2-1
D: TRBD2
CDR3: CASSSRGGLDNEQFF
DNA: TGTGCCAGCAGCTCGCGGGGGGGCCTGGACAATGAGCAGTTCTTC

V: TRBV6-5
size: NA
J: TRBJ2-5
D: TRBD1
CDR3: CASSYSITGVQTQYF
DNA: TGTGCCAGCAGTTACTCGATCACAGGGGTACAGACCCAGTACTTC

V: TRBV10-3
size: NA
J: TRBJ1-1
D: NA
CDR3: CAILEGGNTEAFF
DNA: TGTGCCATCCTGGAGGGAGGTAACACTGAAGCTTTCTTT

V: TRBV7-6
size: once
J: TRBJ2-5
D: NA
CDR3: CASSLAGGGLWETQYF
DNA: TGTGCCAGCAGCTTAGCTGGGGGCGGTTTGTGGGAGACCCAGTACTTC

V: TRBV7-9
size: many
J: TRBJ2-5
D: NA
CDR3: CASSLVLGQETQYF
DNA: TGTGCCAGCAGCTTAGTGTTGGGGCAAGAGACCCAGTACTTC

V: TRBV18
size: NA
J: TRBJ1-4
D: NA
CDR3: CASSVWDISGEKLFF
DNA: TGTGCCAGCTCAGTTTGGGACATCTCGGGTGAAAAACTGTTTTTT

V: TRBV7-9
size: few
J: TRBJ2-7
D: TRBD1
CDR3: CASTTGAYEQYF
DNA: TGTGCCAGCACGACAGGGGCCTACGAGCAGTACTTC

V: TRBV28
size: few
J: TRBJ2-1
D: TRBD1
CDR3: CASSLQGDVGQGQFF
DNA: TGTGCCAGCAGTTTACAGGGGGACGTAGGACAGGGGCAGTTCTTC

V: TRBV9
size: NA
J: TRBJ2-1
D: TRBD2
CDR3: CASSVGLAGGPVNEQFF
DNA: TGTGCCAGCAGCGTAGGACTAGCGGGAGGGCCGGTCAATGAGCAGTTCTTC

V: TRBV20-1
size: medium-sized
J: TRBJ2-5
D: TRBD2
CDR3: CSARATSGGVTQYF
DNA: TGCAGTGCTAGGGCAACTAGCGGGGGGGTGACCCAGTACTTC

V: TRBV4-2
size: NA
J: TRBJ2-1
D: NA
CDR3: CASSLLAGEGVVYNEQFF
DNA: TGTGCCAGCAGCCTCCTAGCCGGGGAGGGGGTCGTTTACAATGAGCAGTTCTTC

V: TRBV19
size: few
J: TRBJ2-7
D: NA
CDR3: CASSIAGGSYEQYF
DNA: TGTGCCAGTAGTATAGCCGGGGGATCCTACGAGCAGTACTTC

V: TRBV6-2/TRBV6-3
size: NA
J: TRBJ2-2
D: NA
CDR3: CASSYSIPQAVNTGELFF
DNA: TGTGCCAGCAGTTACTCGATACCTCAAGCGGTTAACACCGGGGAGCTGTTTTTT

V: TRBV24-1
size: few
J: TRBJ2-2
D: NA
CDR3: CATSEMQLTGELFF
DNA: TGTGCCACCAGTGAGATGCAATTGACCGGGGAGCTGTTTTTT

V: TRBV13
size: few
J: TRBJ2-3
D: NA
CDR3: CASSQEGVTSTDTQYF
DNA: TGTGCCAGCAGCCAGGAGGGGGTGACTAGCACAGATACGCAGTATTTT

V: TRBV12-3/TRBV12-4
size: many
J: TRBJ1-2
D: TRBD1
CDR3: CASSAGTGAFYGYTF
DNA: TGTGCCAGCAGTGCCGGGACAGGGGCCTTCTATGGCTACACCTTC

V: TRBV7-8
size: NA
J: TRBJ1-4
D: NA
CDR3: CASSLGHRVAEKLFF
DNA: TGTGCCAGCAGCTTAGGGCACAGGGTGGCTGAAAAACTGTTTTTT

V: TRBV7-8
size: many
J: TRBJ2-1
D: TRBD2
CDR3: CASSQDYRTSGGSYNEQFF
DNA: TGTGCCAGCAGCCAAGACTACAGGACTAGCGGGGGATCCTACAATGAGCAGTTCTTC

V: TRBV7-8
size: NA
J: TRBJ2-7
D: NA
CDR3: CASSPDTGTYEQYF
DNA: TGTGCCAGCAGCCCAGACACAGGGACCTACGAGCAGTACTTC

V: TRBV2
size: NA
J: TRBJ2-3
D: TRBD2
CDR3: CASKPTGGLAGSSQYF
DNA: TGTGCCAGCAAACCTACCGGGGGGCTAGCGGGGAGTTCGCAGTATTTT

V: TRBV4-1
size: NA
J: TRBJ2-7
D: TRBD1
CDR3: CASSKGRGQGAYEQYF
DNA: TGCGCCAGCAGCAAGGGCCGGGGACAGGGGGCCTACGAGCAGTACTTC

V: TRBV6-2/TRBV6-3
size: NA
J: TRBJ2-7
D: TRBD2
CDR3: CASSTPGLAGGYEQYF
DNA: TGTGCCAGCAGTACTCCCGGACTAGCGGGAGGCTACGAGCAGTACTTC

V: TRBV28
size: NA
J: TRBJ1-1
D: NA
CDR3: CASSRLGNTEAFF
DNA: TGTGCCAGCAGTCGCTTAGGGAACACTGAAGCTTTCTTT

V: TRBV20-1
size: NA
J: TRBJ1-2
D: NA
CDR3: CSARDQRVGYGYTF
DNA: TGCAGTGCTAGAGATCAAAGGGTGGGCTATGGCTACACCTTC

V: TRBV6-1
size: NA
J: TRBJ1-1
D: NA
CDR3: CASMVSGRTEAFF
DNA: TGTGCCAGCATGGTCTCAGGGCGCACTGAAGCTTTCTTT